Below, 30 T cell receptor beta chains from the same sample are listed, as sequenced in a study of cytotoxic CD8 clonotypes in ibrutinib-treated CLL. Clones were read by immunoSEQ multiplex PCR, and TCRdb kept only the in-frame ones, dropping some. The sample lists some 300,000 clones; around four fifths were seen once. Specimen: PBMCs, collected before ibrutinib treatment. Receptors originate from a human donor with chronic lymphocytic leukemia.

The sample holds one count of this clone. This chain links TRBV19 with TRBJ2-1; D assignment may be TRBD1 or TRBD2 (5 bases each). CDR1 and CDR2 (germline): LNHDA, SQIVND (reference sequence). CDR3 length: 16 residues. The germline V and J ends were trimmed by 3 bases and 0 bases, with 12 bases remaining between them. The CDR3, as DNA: TGTGCCAGTAGTATCTTAGGGGAGAGCTCCTACAATGAGCAGTTCTTC. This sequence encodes CASSILGESSYNEQFF.

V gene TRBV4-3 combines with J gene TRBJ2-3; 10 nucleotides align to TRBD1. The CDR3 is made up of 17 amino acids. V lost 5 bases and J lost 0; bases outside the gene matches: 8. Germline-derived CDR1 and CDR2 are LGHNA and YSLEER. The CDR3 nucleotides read TGCGCCAGCAGCGACCGGGACAGGGGAACTAGCACAGATACGCAGTATTTT. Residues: CASSDRDRGTSTDTQYF.

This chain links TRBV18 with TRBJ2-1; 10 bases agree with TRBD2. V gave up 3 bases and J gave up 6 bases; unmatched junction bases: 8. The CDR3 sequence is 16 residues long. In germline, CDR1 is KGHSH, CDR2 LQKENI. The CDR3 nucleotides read TGTGCCAGCTCACCGGTTCTAGCGGGAGTTGGCAATGAGCAGTTCTTC. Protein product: CASSPVLAGVGNEQFF.

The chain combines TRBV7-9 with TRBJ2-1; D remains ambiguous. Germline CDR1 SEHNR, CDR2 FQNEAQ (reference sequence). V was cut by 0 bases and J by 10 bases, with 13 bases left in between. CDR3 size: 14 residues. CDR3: CASSLAPRVPEQFF. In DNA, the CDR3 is TGTGCCAGCAGCTTAGCCCCCCGAGTTCCCGAGCAGTTCTTC.

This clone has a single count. CDR3 nucleotides: TGTGCCAGCAGCTTGAAACCGACTAGCGGGGTCTACGAGCAGTACTTC. This sequence encodes CASSLKPTSGVYEQYF. The rearrangement links TRBV5-6 to TRBJ2-7; TRBD2 agrees at 11 bases. Germline assignment: CDR1 SGHDT and CDR2 YYEEEE. The V segment lost 1 base and the J segment 3 bases; nucleotides outside the gene matches: 6. This CDR3 is 16 amino acids long.

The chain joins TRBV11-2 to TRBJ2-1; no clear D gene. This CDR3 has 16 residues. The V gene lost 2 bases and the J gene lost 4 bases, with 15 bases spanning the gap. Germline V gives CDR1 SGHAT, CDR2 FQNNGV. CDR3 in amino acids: CASSLSIRSPYNEQFF. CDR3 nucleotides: TGTGCCAGCAGCTTAAGTATTAGATCCCCATACAATGAGCAGTTCTTC. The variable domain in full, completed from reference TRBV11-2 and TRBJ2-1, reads EAGVAQSPRYKIIEKRQSVAFWCNPISGHATLYWYQQILGQGPKLLIQFQNNGVVDDSQLPKDRFSAERLKGVDSTLKIQPAKLEDSAVYLCASSLSIRSPYNEQFFGPGTRLTVL.

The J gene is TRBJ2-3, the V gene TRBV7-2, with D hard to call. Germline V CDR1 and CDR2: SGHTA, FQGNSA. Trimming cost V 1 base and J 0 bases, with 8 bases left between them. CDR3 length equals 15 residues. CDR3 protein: CASSLDTVSTDTQYF. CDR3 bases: TGTGCCAGCAGCTTAGATACAGTTAGCACAGATACGCAGTATTTT.

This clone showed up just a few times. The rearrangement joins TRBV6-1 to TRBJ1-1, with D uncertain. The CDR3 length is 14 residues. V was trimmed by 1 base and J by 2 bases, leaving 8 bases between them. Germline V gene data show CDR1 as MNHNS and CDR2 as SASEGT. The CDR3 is CASSEGAVNTEAFF. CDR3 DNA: TGTGCCAGCAGTGAAGGGGCGGTTAACACTGAAGCTTTCTTT.

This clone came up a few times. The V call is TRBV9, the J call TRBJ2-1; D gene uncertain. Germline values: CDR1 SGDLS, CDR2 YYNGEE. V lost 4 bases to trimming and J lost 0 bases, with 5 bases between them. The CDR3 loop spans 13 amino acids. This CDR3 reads CASSSVSYNEQFF. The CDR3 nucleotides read TGTGCCAGCAGCTCCGTCTCCTACAATGAGCAGTTCTTC.

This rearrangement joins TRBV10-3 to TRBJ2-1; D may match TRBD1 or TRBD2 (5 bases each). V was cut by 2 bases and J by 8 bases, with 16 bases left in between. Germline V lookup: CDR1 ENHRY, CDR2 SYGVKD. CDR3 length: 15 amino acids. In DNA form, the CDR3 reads TGTGCCATCAGTGAGGGGACCTCGGGGATAGATGAGCAGTTCTTC. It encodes CAISEGTSGIDEQFF.

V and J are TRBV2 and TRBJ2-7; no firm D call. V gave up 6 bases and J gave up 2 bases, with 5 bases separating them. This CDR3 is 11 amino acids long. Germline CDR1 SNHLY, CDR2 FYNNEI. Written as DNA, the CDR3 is TGTGCCAGCAGCCCAACCTACGAGCAGTACTTC. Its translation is CASSPTYEQYF.

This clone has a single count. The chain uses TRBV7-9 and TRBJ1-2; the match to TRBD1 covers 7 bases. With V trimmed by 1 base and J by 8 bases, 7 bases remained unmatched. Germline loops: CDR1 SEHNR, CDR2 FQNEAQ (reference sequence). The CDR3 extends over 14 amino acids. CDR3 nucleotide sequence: TGTGCCAGCAGCTTAGACAGGGGCGCGTCCGGCTACACCTTC. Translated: CASSLDRGASGYTF.

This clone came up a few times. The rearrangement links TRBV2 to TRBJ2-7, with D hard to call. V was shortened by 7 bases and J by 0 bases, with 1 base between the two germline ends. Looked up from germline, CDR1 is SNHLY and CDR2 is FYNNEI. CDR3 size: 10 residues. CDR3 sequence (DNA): TGTGCCAGCACCTCCTACGAGCAGTACTTC. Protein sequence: CASTSYEQYF.

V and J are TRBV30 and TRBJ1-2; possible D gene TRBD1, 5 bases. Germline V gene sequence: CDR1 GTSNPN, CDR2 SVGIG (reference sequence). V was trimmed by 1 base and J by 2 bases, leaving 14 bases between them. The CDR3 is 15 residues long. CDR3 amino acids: CAWSGAGWINYGYTF. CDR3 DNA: TGTGCCTGGAGTGGTGCAGGGTGGATAAACTATGGCTACACCTTC.

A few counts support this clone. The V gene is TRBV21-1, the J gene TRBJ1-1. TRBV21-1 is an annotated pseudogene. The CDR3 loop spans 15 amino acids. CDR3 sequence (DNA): TGTGCCAGCAGCAACTACCTAGCACCGAACACTGAAGCTTTCTTT. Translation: CASSNYLAPNTEAFF.

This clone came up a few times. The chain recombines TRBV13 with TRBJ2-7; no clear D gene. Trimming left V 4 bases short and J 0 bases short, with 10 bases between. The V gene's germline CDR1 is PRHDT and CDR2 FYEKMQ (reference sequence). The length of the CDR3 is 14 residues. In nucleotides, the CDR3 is TGTGCCAGCAGCTCCGGCCTTAGCTCCTACGAGCAGTACTTC. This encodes CASSSGLSSYEQYF.

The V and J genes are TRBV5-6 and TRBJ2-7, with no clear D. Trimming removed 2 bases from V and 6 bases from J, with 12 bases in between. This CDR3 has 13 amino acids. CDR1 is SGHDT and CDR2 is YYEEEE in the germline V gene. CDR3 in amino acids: CASSFTPGAEQYF. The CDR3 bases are TGTGCCAGCAGCTTTACCCCAGGTGCCGAGCAGTACTTC.

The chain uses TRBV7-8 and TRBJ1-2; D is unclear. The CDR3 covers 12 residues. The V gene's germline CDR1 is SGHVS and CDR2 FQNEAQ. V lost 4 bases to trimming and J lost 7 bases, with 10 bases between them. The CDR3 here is CASSSTYGGYTF. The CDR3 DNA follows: TGTGCCAGCAGCTCGACTTATGGTGGCTACACCTTC.

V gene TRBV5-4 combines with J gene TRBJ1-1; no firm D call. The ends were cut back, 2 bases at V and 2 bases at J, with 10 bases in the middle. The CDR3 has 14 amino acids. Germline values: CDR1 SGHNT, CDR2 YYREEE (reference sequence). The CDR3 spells CASSLIAENTEAFF. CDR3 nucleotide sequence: TGTGCCAGCAGCTTAATTGCGGAAAACACTGAAGCTTTCTTT.

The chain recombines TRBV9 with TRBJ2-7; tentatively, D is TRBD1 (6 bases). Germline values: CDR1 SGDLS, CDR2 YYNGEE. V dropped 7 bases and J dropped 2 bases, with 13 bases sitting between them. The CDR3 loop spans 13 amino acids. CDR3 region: CASGPRTAYEQYF. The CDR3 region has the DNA TGTGCCAGCGGTCCCCGGACAGCCTACGAGCAGTACTTC.

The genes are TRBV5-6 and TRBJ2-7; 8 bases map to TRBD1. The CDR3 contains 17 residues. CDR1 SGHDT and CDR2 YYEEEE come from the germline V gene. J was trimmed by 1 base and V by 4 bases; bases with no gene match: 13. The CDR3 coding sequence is TGTGCCAGCAGCCCCGCTGGACAGGGAATAAAGTCCTACGAGCAGTACTTC. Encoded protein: CASSPAGQGIKSYEQYF.

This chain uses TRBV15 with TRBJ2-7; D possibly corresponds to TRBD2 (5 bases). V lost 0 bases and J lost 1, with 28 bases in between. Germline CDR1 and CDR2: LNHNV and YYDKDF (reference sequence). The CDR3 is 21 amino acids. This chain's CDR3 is CATSRDLFSTIWEPTSYEQYF. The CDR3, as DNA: TGTGCCACCAGCAGAGATTTATTTTCGACGATTTGGGAGCCGACGTCCTACGAGCAGTACTTC.

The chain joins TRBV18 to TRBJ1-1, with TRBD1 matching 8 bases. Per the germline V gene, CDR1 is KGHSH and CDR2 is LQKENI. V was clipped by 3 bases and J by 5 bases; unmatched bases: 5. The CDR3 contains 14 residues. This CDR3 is CASSPGRGRTEAFF. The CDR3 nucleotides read TGTGCCAGCTCACCGGGCAGGGGGCGAACTGAAGCTTTCTTT.

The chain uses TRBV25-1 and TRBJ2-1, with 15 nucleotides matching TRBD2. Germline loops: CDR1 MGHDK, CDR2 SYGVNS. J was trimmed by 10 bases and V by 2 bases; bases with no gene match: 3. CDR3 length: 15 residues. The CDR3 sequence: CASSEGLAGGLEQFF. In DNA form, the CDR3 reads TGTGCCAGCAGTGAAGGACTAGCGGGAGGGCTCGAGCAGTTCTTC. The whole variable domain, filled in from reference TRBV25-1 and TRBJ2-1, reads EADIYQTPRYLVIGTGKKITLECSQTMGHDKMYWYQQDPGMELHLIHYSYGVNSTEKGDLSSESTVSRIRTEHFPLTLESARPSHTSQYLCASSEGLAGGLEQFFGPGTRLTVL.

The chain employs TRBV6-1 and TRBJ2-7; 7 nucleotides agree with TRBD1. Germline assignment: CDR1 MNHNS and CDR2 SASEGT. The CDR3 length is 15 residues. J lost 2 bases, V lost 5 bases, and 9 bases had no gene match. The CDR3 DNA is TGTGCCAGCAGTACCCGGACAGGCTTCCCCTACGAGCAGTACTTC. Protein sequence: CASSTRTGFPYEQYF.

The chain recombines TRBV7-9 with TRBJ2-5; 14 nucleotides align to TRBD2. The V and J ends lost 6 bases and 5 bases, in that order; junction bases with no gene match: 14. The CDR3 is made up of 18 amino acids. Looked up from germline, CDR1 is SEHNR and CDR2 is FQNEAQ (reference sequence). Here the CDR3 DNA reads TGTGCCAGCAGGCCAAGGCCGGGACTAGCGGGAGTTTTTGAGACCCAGTACTTC. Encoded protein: CASRPRPGLAGVFETQYF.

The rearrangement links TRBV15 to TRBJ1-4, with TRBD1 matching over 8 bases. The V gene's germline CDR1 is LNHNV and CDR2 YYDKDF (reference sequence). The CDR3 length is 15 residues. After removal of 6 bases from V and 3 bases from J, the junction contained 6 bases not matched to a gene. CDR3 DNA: TGTGCCACCAGGTTGGACAGGGCGGCTAATGAAAAACTGTTTTTT. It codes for CATRLDRAANEKLFF.

The CDR3 here is CASRSVAEQFF. In nucleotides, the CDR3 is TGTGCCAGCAGGTCTGTGGCTGAGCAGTTCTTC. The chain recombines TRBV2 with TRBJ2-1; D uncertain. This CDR3 is built from 11 residues. The V and J ends lost 6 bases and 9 bases respectively, with 9 bases between them. Germline-derived CDR1 and CDR2 are SNHLY and FYNNEI.

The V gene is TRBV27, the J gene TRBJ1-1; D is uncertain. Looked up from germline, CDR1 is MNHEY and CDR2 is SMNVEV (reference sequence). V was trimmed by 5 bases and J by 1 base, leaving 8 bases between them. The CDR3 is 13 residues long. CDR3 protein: CASSPRKNTEAFF. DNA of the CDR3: TGTGCCAGCAGTCCCCGCAAGAACACTGAAGCTTTCTTT.

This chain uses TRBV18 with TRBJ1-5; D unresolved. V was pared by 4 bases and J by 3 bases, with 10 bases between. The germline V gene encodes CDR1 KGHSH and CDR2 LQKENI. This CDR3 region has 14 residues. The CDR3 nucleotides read TGTGCCAGCTCACGGGTGGGATACAATCAGCCCCAGCATTTT. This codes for CASSRVGYNQPQHF.